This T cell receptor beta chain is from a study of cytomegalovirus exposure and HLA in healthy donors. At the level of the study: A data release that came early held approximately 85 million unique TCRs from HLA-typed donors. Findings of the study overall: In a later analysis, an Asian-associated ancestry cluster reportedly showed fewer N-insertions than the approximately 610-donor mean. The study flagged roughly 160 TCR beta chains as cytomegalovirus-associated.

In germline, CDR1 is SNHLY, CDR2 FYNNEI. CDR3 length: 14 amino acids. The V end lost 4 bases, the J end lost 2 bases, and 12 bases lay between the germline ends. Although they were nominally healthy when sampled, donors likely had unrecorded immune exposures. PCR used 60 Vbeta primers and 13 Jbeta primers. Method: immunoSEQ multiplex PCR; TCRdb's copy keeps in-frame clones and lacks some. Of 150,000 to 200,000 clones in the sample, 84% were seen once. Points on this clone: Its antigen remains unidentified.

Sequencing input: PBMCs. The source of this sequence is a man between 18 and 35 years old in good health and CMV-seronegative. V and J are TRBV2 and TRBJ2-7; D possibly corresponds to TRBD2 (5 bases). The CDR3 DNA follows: TGTGCCAGCAGTGGGTCGGGGAATCCCTACGAGCAGTACTTC. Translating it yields CASSGSGNPYEQYF.